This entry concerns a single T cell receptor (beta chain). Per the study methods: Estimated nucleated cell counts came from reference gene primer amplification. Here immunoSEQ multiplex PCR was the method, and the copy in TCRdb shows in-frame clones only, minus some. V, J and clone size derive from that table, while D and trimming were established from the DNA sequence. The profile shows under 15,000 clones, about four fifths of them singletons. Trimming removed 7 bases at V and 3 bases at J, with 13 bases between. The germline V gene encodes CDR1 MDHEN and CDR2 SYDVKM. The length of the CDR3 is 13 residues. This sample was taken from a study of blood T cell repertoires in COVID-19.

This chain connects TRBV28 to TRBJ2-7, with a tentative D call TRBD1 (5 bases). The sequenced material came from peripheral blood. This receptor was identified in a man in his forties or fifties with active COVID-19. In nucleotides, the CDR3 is TGTGCCAGCACCGCCAGCCAGGGCTACGAGCAGTACTTC. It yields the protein CASTASQGYEQYF.